The 14 T cell receptor beta chains given below trace back to one sample, sequenced in a study of blood T cell repertoires in COVID-19. Some clones are missing from TCRdb's copy, which holds only in-frame ones; the method was immunoSEQ multiplex PCR. The sample holds more than 150,000 clones, less than 90% seen once. Input material: peripheral blood. The receptors originated from a woman aged 70-85 years with acute or convalescent COVID-19.

The chain couples TRBV5-1 to TRBJ1-3, with a tentative D call TRBD1 (5 bases). This CDR3 is built from 17 residues. Trimming removed 4 bases from V and 0 bases from J, with 17 bases in between. Germline CDR1 and CDR2: SGHRS and YFSETQ. This CDR3 is CASSRGGRPDSGNTIYF. CDR3 in DNA: TGCGCCAGCAGCCGGGGCGGGAGACCCGACTCTGGAAACACCATATATTTT.

This clone was counted only a few times. The chain couples TRBV7-8 to TRBJ1-4; D gene unclear. Per germline, CDR1 SGHVS and CDR2 FQNEAQ. This CDR3 is 13 amino acids long. V was trimmed by 2 bases and J by 8 bases, leaving 9 bases between them. The CDR3 here is CASSLTGTEKLFF. DNA for the CDR3: TGTGCCAGCAGCTTAACGGGAACCGAAAAACTGTTTTTT.

The V call is TRBV11-2, the J call TRBJ1-1; TRBD1 is a possible D gene (6 bases). From germline, CDR1 is SGHAT and CDR2 FQNNGV. The CDR3 runs 15 residues. The germline V and J ends were trimmed by 0 bases and 7 bases, with 15 bases remaining between them. CDR3 loop: CASSLDLGQMLEAFF. Here the CDR3 DNA reads TGTGCCAGCAGCTTAGATTTAGGACAGATGCTTGAAGCTTTCTTT.

This chain uses TRBV7-9 with TRBJ2-2; D is perhaps TRBD1 (6 bases). V lost 8 bases, J lost 6 bases, and 13 bases lay in between. Germline V gene data show CDR1 as SEHNR and CDR2 as FQNEAQ (reference sequence). The CDR3 length is 13 residues. This chain's CDR3 is CASRQVGPGELFF. DNA of the CDR3: TGTGCCAGCCGACAGGTCGGGCCCGGGGAGCTGTTTTTT. The whole variable domain, remainder taken from reference TRBV7-9 and TRBJ2-2, is DTGVSQNPRHKITKRGQNVTFRCDPISEHNRLYWYRQTLGQGPEFLTYFQNEAQLEKSRLLSDRFSAERPKGSFSTLEIQRTEQGDSAMYLCASRQVGPGELFFGEGSRLTVL.

The chain is built from TRBV19 and TRBJ1-5; 12 positions agree with TRBD1. The CDR3 is 15 residues long. In germline, CDR1 is LNHDA, CDR2 SQIVND (reference sequence). V lost 6 bases and J lost 5; bases outside the gene matches: 5. Written as DNA, the CDR3 is TGTGCCAGTAGGGGGGACAGGGGGCTGTATCAGCCCCAGCATTTT. Protein sequence: CASRGDRGLYQPQHF.

The J gene is TRBJ2-5, the V gene TRBV19; TRBD2 matches at 9 bases. Germline V gives CDR1 LNHDA, CDR2 SQIVND (reference sequence). CDR3 length: 15 residues. Trimming removed 3 bases from V and 4 bases from J; junction bases left unmatched: 6. CDR3 sequence reads: CASSIAGGPGETQYF. CDR3 DNA: TGTGCCAGTAGTATCGCGGGGGGGCCGGGAGAGACCCAGTACTTC.

This chain joins TRBV18 and TRBJ1-1; TRBD1 is a possible D gene (5 bases). Germline-derived CDR1 and CDR2 are KGHSH and LQKENI. V lost 4 bases and J lost 1, with 16 bases in between. This CDR3 comprises 16 residues. The CDR3 sequence is CASSLQEGAPNTEAFF. The CDR3 nucleotides read TGTGCCAGCTCACTGCAGGAAGGGGCCCCGAACACTGAAGCTTTCTTT. The full variable domain, its missing parts supplied by reference TRBV18 and TRBJ1-1, is NAGVMQNPRHLVRRRGQEARLRCSPMKGHSHVYWYRQLPEEGLKFMVYLQKENIIDESGMPKERFSAEFPKEGPSILRIQQVVRGDSAAYFCASSLQEGAPNTEAFFGQGTRLTVV.

This clone was seen more than once but under ten times. This chain joins TRBV11-2 and TRBJ2-1; 11 nucleotides agree with TRBD2. The CDR3 covers 15 residues. Germline CDR1 is SGHAT and CDR2 is FQNNGV. V shed 4 bases and J 3 bases; nucleotides not matched to a gene: 2. The CDR3 here is CASSSLAGGYNEQFF. CDR3 coding DNA: TGTGCCAGCAGCTCGCTAGCGGGGGGCTACAATGAGCAGTTCTTC.

The chain couples TRBV5-1 to TRBJ2-5; 8 bases align to TRBD2. V gave up 0 bases and J gave up 5 bases; unmatched junction bases: 12. CDR3 length equals 17 residues. Germline CDR1 reads SGHRS; CDR2 reads YFSETQ. In DNA form, the CDR3 reads TGCGCCAGCAGCTTGGCCCTAGACGGGGGGGCCGGGGAGACCCAGTACTTC. This gives the protein CASSLALDGGAGETQYF. The full variable domain, with the rest looked up from reference TRBV5-1 and TRBJ2-5, is KAGVTQTPRYLIKTRGQQVTLSCSPISGHRSVSWYQQTPGQGLQFLFEYFSETQRNKGNFPGRFSGRQFSNSRSEMNVSTLELGDSALYLCASSLALDGGAGETQYFGPGTRLLVL.

This chain links TRBV19 with TRBJ2-6; D gene ambiguous. This CDR3 region has 14 residues. Trimming stripped 8 bases from V and 2 bases from J, with 10 bases between. Looked up from germline, CDR1 is LNHDA and CDR2 is SQIVND (reference sequence). CDR3 sequence (DNA): TGTGCCAGTCGGGTCAGTACTGGGGCCAACGTCCTGACTTTC. This sequence encodes CASRVSTGANVLTF.

The CDR3 sequence: CSPSKGTLYQPQHF. Written as DNA, the CDR3 is TGCAGCCCGTCAAAGGGGACACTTTATCAGCCCCAGCATTTT. The chain links TRBV29-1 to TRBJ1-5; perhaps TRBD1 as D (6 bases). The CDR3 totals 14 residues. Germline CDR1 reads SQVTM; CDR2 reads ANQGSEA. The V end lost 8 bases, the J end lost 5 bases, and 19 bases lay between the germline ends.

J is TRBJ2-5 and V is TRBV5-4; D possibly corresponds to TRBD1 (5 bases). This CDR3 has 17 amino acids. The germline V and J ends were trimmed by 3 bases and 5 bases, with 23 bases remaining between them. Per the germline V gene, CDR1 is SGHNT and CDR2 is YYREEE (reference sequence). CDR3 region: CASSSRSGMVQMETQYF. The CDR3 nucleotides are TGTGCCAGCAGCTCCCGGTCAGGGATGGTCCAAATGGAGACCCAGTACTTC.

This clone was observed once. This chain connects TRBV18 to TRBJ2-7; 8 positions match TRBD2. Trimming at V came to 3 bases and at J to 4 bases, leaving 5 bases not matched to a gene. Germline V gene data show CDR1 as KGHSH and CDR2 as LQKENI. This CDR3 is built from 14 residues. Written as DNA, the CDR3 is TGTGCCAGCTCACCGTCTGGCGGGGGGTACGAGCAGTACGTC. Residues: CASSPSGGGYEQYV.

The chain joins TRBV6-5 to TRBJ1-6; D is ambiguous. Germline loops: CDR1 MNHEY, CDR2 SVGAGI. V lost 7 bases, J lost 15 bases, and 16 bases lay in between. The CDR3 length is 12 residues. The chain's CDR3 is CASIADMRRLHF. CDR3 DNA sequence: TGTGCCAGCATAGCTGATATGCGTCGCCTCCACTTT.